This T cell receptor beta chain was documented in a study of cytomegalovirus exposure and HLA in healthy donors. General observations from the study: In a later analysis, TCR beta V- and J-gene trimming was associated with a missense DCLRE1C variant. Sequence variants that were highly shared formed a cluster that was likely a sequencing artifact.

Regarding donors, all were healthy bone marrow donors. Concerning this clone: The target antigen is unknown.

This CDR3 contains 15 residues. Germline V gene sequence: CDR1 SGHAT, CDR2 FQNNGV. V shed 5 bases and J shed 0 bases, with 12 bases lying between them. Researchers ran the PCR with 60 Vbeta and 13 Jbeta primers. Sequenced by immunoSEQ multiplex PCR; TCRdb stores in-frame clones only, minus some. The sample carries around 150,000 clones, under 80% recorded once. The source is a man aged 40-49 years in good health and CMV-seronegative. Specimen: PBMCs. This chain uses TRBV11-2 with TRBJ2-3; D unresolved. The CDR3 reads CASSPTTSSTDTQYF. CDR3 DNA sequence: TGTGCCAGCAGCCCAACAACCTCAAGCACAGATACGCAGTATTTT.